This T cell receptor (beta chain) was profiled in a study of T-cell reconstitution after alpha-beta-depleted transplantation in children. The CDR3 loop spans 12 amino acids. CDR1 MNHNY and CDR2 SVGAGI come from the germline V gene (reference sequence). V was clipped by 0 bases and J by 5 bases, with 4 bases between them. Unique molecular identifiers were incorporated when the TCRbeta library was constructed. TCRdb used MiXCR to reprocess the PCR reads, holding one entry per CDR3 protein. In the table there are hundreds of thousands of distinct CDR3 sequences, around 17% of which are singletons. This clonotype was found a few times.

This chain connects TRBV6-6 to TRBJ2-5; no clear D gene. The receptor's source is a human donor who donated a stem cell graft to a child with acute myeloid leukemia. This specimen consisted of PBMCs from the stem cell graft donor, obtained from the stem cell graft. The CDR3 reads CASSYSWETQYF. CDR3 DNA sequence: TGTGCCAGCAGTTACTCGTGGGAGACCCAGTACTTC.